Shown below are 28 T cell receptor beta chains from a single sample sequenced in a study of neurological immune-mediated disorders. TCRdb itself ran the 5' RACE reads through MiXCR, one entry per CDR3 protein. This table has 110,000 or so distinct CDR3 sequences, 3.2% appearing once. Sequencing used PBMCs. Receptors originate from a woman aged 25 to 39 with multiple sclerosis.

A few counts support this clonotype. J is TRBJ1-1 and V is TRBV20-1; TRBD1 aligns across 7 bases. Germline CDR1 is DFQATT and CDR2 is SNEGSKA (reference sequence). There are 15 residues in the CDR3. Trimming at V came to 5 bases and at J to 3 bases, leaving 12 bases not matched to a gene. The CDR3 loop is CSAGGVQGRYTEAFF. The CDR3 coding sequence is TGCAGTGCTGGGGGGGTACAGGGGAGGTACACTGAAGCTTTCTTT.

This clonotype showed up many times. This chain uses TRBV7-9 with TRBJ1-2; 8 positions agree with TRBD1. The CDR3 contains 16 residues. CDR1 is SEHNR, CDR2 FQNEAQ, per germline (reference sequence). Trimming removed 5 bases from V and 0 bases from J; junction bases left unmatched: 8. The chain's CDR3 is CASSRTGQATNYGYTF. The DNA for the CDR3 is TGTGCCAGCAGCAGAACGGGACAGGCAACTAACTATGGCTACACCTTC.

This clonotype was counted at least ten times. The genes are TRBV7-2 and TRBJ2-7; D is uncertain. The CDR3 totals 12 residues. Between the trimmed V and J ends, which lost 1 base and 4 bases, there was a span of 5 bases. CDR1 is SGHTA, CDR2 FQGNSA, per germline. The CDR3 loop is CASSLGVYEQYF. The CDR3 DNA reads TGTGCCAGCAGCTTAGGAGTGTACGAGCAGTACTTC. The full variable domain, completed using reference TRBV7-2 and TRBJ2-7, is GAGVSQSPSNKVTEKGKDVELRCDPISGHTALYWYRQSLGQGLEFLIYFQGNSAPDKSGLPSDRFSAERTGGSVSTLTIQRTQQEDSAVYLCASSLGVYEQYFGPGTRLTVT.

In its sample, this clonotype was seen many times. The chain employs TRBV20-1 and TRBJ2-6; a possible D gene is TRBD1 (5 bases). Germline CDR1 DFQATT, CDR2 SNEGSKA (reference sequence). The CDR3 runs 14 residues. V gave up 6 bases and J gave up 5 bases, with 14 bases separating them. DNA of the CDR3: TGCAGTGCAGCAGGCAGGGCCTGGGCCAACGTCCTGACTTTC. It yields the protein CSAAGRAWANVLTF.

As regards this clonotype: One end of the junction varies from germline; a read error may be responsible. The chain has TRBV7-9 and TRBJ1-2, with a weak D call TRBD1 (6 bases). The CDR3 sequence is 12 residues long. The germline V gene has CDR1 SEHNR and CDR2 FQNEAQ (reference sequence). In DNA form, the CDR3 reads TGTGACAGCAGCACGGACAGCTATGGCTACACCTTC. This translates into CDSSTDSYGYTF.

This clonotype showed up just a few times. A read error may explain this, as a much larger clone is one base away. The genes are TRBV20-1 and TRBJ1-6, with D maybe TRBD1 (5 bases). Germline CDR1 and CDR2: DFQATT and SNEGSKA (reference sequence). The CDR3 has 14 residues. The CDR3 region is CSARGPRDESPLNF. CDR3 coding DNA: TGCAGTGCTAGAGGTCCCAGGGATGAATCACCCCTCAACTTT.

This clonotype was seen at least ten times. The chain combines TRBV6-5 with TRBJ1-2, with D unresolved. The CDR3 length is 14 residues. Germline assignment: CDR1 MNHEY and CDR2 SVGAGI. With 2 bases removed from V and 5 bases from J, the gap between germline ends came to 12 bases. Here the CDR3 DNA reads TGTGCCAGCAGTTACCAGCGGAGCCGGTATGGCTACACCTTC. As protein: CASSYQRSRYGYTF.

This clonotype has a count of ten or more. The genes are TRBV15 and TRBJ2-6, with D possibly being TRBD2 (5 bases). The CDR3 totals 16 residues. CDR1 and CDR2 from the germline V gene are LNHNV and YYDKDF (reference sequence). Trimming took off 5 bases at V and 2 bases at J, with 13 bases between the two ends. The CDR3 region is CATSGLVGTGANVLTF. CDR3 coding DNA: TGTGCCACCAGCGGACTGGTAGGGACTGGGGCCAACGTCCTGACTTTC.

This clonotype occurred many times. The chain has TRBV6-2 or TRBV6-3 and TRBJ2-1, with 10 positions matching TRBD2. The V and J ends lost 7 bases and 9 bases, in that order; junction bases with no gene match: 21. The CDR3 is made up of 18 amino acids. Germline CDR1 is MNHEY and CDR2 is SVGEGT. CDR3 amino acids: CASNQYTPLAGQGSEQFF. The CDR3 region has the DNA TGTGCCAGCAACCAATATACCCCACTAGCGGGGCAGGGTAGTGAGCAGTTCTTC.

This clonotype showed up many times. The J gene is TRBJ2-1, the V gene TRBV12-3 or TRBV12-4; D is perhaps TRBD1 or TRBD2 (6 bases each). Trimming took 7 bases from V and 7 from J, leaving 11 bases between them. CDR3 length: 12 residues. The CDR3 DNA reads TGTGCCAGCACCGGAGGGGGGAATGAGCAGTTCTTC. This codes for CASTGGGNEQFF.

This clonotype was observed at least ten times. This chain uses TRBV7-6 with TRBJ1-1; TRBD1 matches at 10 bases. The germline gives CDR1 SGHVS, CDR2 FNYEAQ. Trimming took 1 base from V and 1 from J; bases not matched to a gene: 0. This CDR3 spans 15 amino acids. This CDR3 reads CASSLGQGANTEAFF. The CDR3 DNA sequence: TGTGCCAGCAGCTTAGGACAGGGGGCGAACACTGAAGCTTTCTTT.

This clonotype appeared many times. The rearrangement links TRBV7-8 to TRBJ2-6; weak D call: TRBD1 (7 bases). Germline CDR1 is SGHVS and CDR2 is FQNEAQ. The CDR3 runs to 17 residues. The V and J ends lost 5 bases and 0 bases respectively, with 14 bases between them. CDR3 region: CASSAGGRSSGANVLTF. CDR3 coding DNA: TGTGCCAGCAGCGCAGGGGGGCGTAGCTCTGGGGCCAACGTCCTGACTTTC.

This clonotype was counted ten times or more. The chain carries TRBV20-1 and TRBJ1-1; D unresolved. Germline V gene sequence: CDR1 DFQATT, CDR2 SNEGSKA (reference sequence). The V end was cut by 2 bases, the J end by 6 bases, with 16 bases between. This CDR3 contains 14 residues. The CDR3 sequence is CSARIISGYAEAFF. The CDR3 bases are TGCAGTGCTAGAATTATTTCGGGTTACGCTGAAGCTTTCTTT.

Regarding this clonotype: One base away lies a much larger clone, so this may be a sequencing read error. The chain joins TRBV20-1 to TRBJ1-2; D is possibly TRBD1 (6 bases). This CDR3 contains 15 residues. Germline V gives CDR1 DFQATT, CDR2 SNEGSKA (reference sequence). V was cut by 3 bases and J by 10 bases, with 24 bases left in between. The CDR3: CSASAQTGTLGDYTF. The CDR3 DNA reads TGCAGTGCTAGTGCTCAGACGGGGACACTGGGAGACTACACCTTC.

This clonotype was seen repeatedly, ten times or more. The rearrangement joins TRBV5-6 to TRBJ2-7, with 9 bases identical to TRBD2. The CDR3 covers 14 residues. Trimming at V came to 0 bases and at J to 4 bases, leaving 2 bases not matched to a gene. Germline V CDR1 and CDR2: SGHDT, YYEEEE. The CDR3 protein is CASSLGGGGYEQYF. CDR3 coding DNA: TGTGCCAGCAGCTTGGGCGGGGGGGGTTACGAGCAGTACTTC.

In its sample, this clonotype was seen a few times. The rearrangement uses TRBV27 and TRBJ1-2; no clear D gene. The V and J ends lost 7 bases and 5 bases respectively, with 17 bases between them. CDR1 and CDR2 (germline): MNHEY, SMNVEV (reference sequence). The CDR3 runs to 14 residues. The CDR3 nucleotides are TGTGCCAGCATGGGCCTGGGTTCCCCTTATGGCTACACCTTC. Protein sequence: CASMGLGSPYGYTF.

This clonotype has a count of ten or more. CDR3 protein: CASSYGGRGSDTQYF. CDR3 bases: TGTGCCAGCAGTTACGGAGGACGTGGGTCAGATACGCAGTATTTT. The gene calls are TRBV6-2 or TRBV6-3 and TRBJ2-3; a weak D match, TRBD2 (5 bases). The germline V gene encodes CDR1 MNHEY and CDR2 SVGEGT. The CDR3 extends over 15 amino acids. Deletions cut 2 bases from V and 4 bases from J, with 13 bases between.

This clonotype was counted ten times or more. The chain uses TRBV7-2 and TRBJ1-1, with 10 bases matching TRBD1. The CDR3 contains 15 residues. Germline V gene data show CDR1 as SGHTA and CDR2 as FQGNSA. Trimming at V came to 4 bases and at J to 4 bases, leaving 6 bases not matched to a gene. The CDR3 DNA reads TGTGCCAGCAGCTCCGCGGACAGGGGGGGCACTGAAGCTTTCTTT. It yields the protein CASSSADRGGTEAFF.

This clonotype was detected many times. The rearrangement uses TRBV7-9 and TRBJ2-7, with D possibly TRBD1 on 6 matching bases. With 3 bases removed from V and 1 base from J, the gap between germline ends came to 10 bases. There are 14 residues in the CDR3. CDR1 is SEHNR, CDR2 FQNEAQ, per germline (reference sequence). The CDR3, as DNA: TGTGCCAGCAGCTTGACAGGTTTATCCTACGAGCAGTACTTC. Translating gives CASSLTGLSYEQYF.

In the case of this clonotype: This may be a read error, as it is one base from a much larger clone. The chain is built from TRBV3-1 and TRBJ2-1, with D perhaps matching TRBD1 or TRBD2 (5 bases each). The V gene lost 3 bases and the J gene lost 12 bases, with 9 bases spanning the gap. Germline V gene data show CDR1 as LGHDT and CDR2 as YNNKEL (reference sequence). This CDR3 is 11 amino acids long. The CDR3 protein is CASSQGDVQFF. In nucleotides, the CDR3 is TGTGCCAGCAGCCAGGGGGATGTGCAGTTCTTC.

This clonotype showed up many times. The chain employs TRBV25-1 and TRBJ1-1; no firm D call. The germline V gene encodes CDR1 MGHDK and CDR2 SYGVNS. This CDR3 region has 15 residues. Trimming left V 0 bases short and J 3 bases short, with 11 bases between. CDR3 sequence reads: CASSEYKGPHTEAFF. CDR3 sequence (DNA): TGTGCCAGCAGTGAATATAAGGGCCCTCACACTGAAGCTTTCTTT.

In its sample, this clonotype was seen many times. V and J are TRBV10-3 and TRBJ2-3; D gene ambiguous. Germline CDR1 ENHRY, CDR2 SYGVKD. V was shortened by 6 bases and J by 4 bases, with 8 bases between the two germline ends. The CDR3 is 12 amino acids. The CDR3 is CAIRIAPDTQYF. In nucleotides, the CDR3 is TGTGCCATCAGGATAGCCCCAGATACGCAGTATTTT.

This clonotype has just a few counts. Possible read error: a much larger clone is one base away. The CDR3 sequence is CASSLTANQHQHF. For the CDR3, the DNA is TGTGCCAGCAGCTTAACAGCTAATCAGCACCAGCATTTT. The rearrangement uses TRBV5-6 and TRBJ1-5; D uncertain. This CDR3 has 13 amino acids. Looked up from germline, CDR1 is SGHDT and CDR2 is YYEEEE.

This clonotype occurred many times. The genes are TRBV7-9 and TRBJ1-2; no clear D. There are 13 residues in the CDR3. Germline V gene data show CDR1 as SEHNR and CDR2 as FQNEAQ (reference sequence). V gave up 4 bases and J gave up 6 bases, with 12 bases separating them. This CDR3 reads CASSSPLGDGYTF. CDR3 DNA: TGTGCCAGCAGCTCCCCATTGGGTGATGGCTACACCTTC.

This clonotype was picked up many times. The CDR3 spells CASSYRTGGRNSPLHF. The CDR3 nucleotides are TGTGCCAGCAGTTACAGGACAGGTGGACGGAATTCACCCCTCCACTTT. V and J are TRBV6-5 and TRBJ1-6, with 7 bases that match TRBD1. CDR3 size: 16 residues. The V and J ends lost 2 bases and 7 bases, in that order; junction bases with no gene match: 8. Germline V gene lookup returns CDR1 MNHEY and CDR2 SVGAGI.

This clonotype was picked up many times. This rearrangement joins TRBV20-1 to TRBJ2-3, with TRBD2 identical over 8 bases. V was pared by 5 bases and J by 0 bases, with 10 bases of the junction left unmatched. CDR3 size: 16 residues. Germline V gives CDR1 DFQATT, CDR2 SNEGSKA (reference sequence). The CDR3 reads CSALRASGRSTDTQYF. The CDR3 nucleotides are TGCAGTGCTCTCCGCGCAAGCGGGAGAAGCACAGATACGCAGTATTTT.

Many counts were recorded for this clonotype. The chain carries TRBV5-5 and TRBJ1-2; D is perhaps TRBD1 (5 bases). The CDR3 consists of 14 residues. V was cut by 4 bases and J by 3 bases, with 13 bases left in between. Germline assignment: CDR1 SGHKS and CDR2 YYEKEE (reference sequence). The CDR3 DNA follows: TGTGCCAGCAGCCCCAGGGAAATCGACTATGGCTACACCTTC. It encodes CASSPREIDYGYTF.

This clonotype turned up a few times. Likely a read error: the CDR3 ends without its conserved phenylalanine or tryptophan. J is TRBJ1-2 and V is TRBV5-4, with 12 bases aligning to TRBD1. The CDR3 totals 15 residues. The junction had 6 bases not matched to a gene; V was cut back by 2 bases and J by 7 bases. Germline CDR1 and CDR2: SGHNT and YYREEE (reference sequence). The CDR3: CASSFGTGGESGYTN. For the CDR3, the DNA is TGTGCCAGCAGCTTCGGGACAGGGGGCGAGAGTGGCTACACCAAC.